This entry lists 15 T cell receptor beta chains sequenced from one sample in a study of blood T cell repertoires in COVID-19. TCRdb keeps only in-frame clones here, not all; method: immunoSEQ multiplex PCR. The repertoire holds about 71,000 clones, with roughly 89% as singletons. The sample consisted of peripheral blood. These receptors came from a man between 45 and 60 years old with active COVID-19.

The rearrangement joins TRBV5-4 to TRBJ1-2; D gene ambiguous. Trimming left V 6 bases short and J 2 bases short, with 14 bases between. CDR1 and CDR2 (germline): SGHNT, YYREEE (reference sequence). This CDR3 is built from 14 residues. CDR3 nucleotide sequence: TGTGCCAGCACCTTAGCGGGATCCAACTATGGCTACACCTTC. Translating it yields CASTLAGSNYGYTF.

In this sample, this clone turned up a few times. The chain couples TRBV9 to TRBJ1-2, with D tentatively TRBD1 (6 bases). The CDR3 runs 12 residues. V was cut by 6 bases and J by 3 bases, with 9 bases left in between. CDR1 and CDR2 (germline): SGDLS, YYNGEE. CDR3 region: CASKAGDYGYTF. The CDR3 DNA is TGTGCCAGCAAGGCAGGGGACTATGGCTACACCTTC.

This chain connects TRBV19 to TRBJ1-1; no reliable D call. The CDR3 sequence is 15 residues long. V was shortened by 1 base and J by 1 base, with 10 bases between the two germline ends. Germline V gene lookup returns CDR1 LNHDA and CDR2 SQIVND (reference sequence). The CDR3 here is CASSIGPAPNTEAFF. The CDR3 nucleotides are TGTGCCAGTAGTATAGGTCCCGCGCCGAACACTGAAGCTTTCTTT.

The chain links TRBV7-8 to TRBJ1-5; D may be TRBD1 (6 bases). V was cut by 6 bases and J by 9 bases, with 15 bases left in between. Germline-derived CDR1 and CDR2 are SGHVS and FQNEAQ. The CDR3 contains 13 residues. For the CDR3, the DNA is TGTGCCAGCAGTCTTGACAGGCTTGGGCCCCAGCATTTT. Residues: CASSLDRLGPQHF. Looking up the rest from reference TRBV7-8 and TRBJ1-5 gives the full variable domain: GAGVSQSPRYKVAKRGQDVALRCDPISGHVSLFWYQQALGQGPEFLTYFQNEAQLDKSGLPSDRFFAERPEGSVSTLKIQRTQQEDSAVYLCASSLDRLGPQHFGDGTRLSIL.

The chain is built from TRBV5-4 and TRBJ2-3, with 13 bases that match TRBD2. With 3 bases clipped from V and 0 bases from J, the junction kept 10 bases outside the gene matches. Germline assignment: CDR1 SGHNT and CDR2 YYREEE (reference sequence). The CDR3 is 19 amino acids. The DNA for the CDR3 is TGTGCCAGCAGCTCAGGCGGACTAGCGGGGGCCCCGAGCACAGATACGCAGTATTTT. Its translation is CASSSGGLAGAPSTDTQYF.

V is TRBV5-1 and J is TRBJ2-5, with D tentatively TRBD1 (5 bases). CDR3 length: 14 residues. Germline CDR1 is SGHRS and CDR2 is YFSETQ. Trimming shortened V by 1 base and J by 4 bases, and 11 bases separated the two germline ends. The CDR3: CASSLSQGRETQYF. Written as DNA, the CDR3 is TGCGCCAGCAGCTTGAGCCAGGGTAGAGAGACCCAGTACTTC.

The CDR3 DNA is TGTGCCAGCAGGTGGGCCGCGAATTCCTACGAGCAGTACTTC. This sequence encodes CASRWAANSYEQYF. J is TRBJ2-7 and V is TRBV6-5; unclear D gene. The germline V gene has CDR1 MNHEY and CDR2 SVGAGI. The CDR3 loop spans 14 amino acids. Trimming pared 6 bases from V and 1 base from J, leaving 13 bases between.

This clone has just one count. The CDR3 loop is CASSLGQFNTEAFF. The CDR3, as DNA: TGCGCCAGCAGCTTGGGGCAGTTCAACACTGAAGCTTTCTTT. The chain carries TRBV5-1 and TRBJ1-1, with no clear D. Trimming left V 0 bases short and J 2 bases short, with 8 bases between. Germline assignment: CDR1 SGHRS and CDR2 YFSETQ. The CDR3 is 14 residues long.

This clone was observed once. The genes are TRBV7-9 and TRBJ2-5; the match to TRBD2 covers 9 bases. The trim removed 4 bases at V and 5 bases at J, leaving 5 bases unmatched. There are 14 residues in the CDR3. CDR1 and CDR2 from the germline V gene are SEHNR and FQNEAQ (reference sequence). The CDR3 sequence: CASSSTRGGETQYF. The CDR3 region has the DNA TGTGCCAGCAGCTCCACGCGGGGGGGCGAGACCCAGTACTTC.

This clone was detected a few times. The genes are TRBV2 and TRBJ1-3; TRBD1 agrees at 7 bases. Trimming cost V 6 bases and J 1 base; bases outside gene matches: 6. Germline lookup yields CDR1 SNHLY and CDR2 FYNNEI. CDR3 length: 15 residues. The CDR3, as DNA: TGTGCCAGCAGAACCGACAGGGCGTCTGGAAACACCATATATTTT. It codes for CASRTDRASGNTIYF.

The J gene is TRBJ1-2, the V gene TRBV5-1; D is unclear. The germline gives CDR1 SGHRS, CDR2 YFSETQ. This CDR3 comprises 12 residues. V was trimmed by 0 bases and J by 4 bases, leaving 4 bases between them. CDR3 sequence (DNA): TGCGCCAGCAGCTTGGCCGGCTATGGCTACACCTTC. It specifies CASSLAGYGYTF.

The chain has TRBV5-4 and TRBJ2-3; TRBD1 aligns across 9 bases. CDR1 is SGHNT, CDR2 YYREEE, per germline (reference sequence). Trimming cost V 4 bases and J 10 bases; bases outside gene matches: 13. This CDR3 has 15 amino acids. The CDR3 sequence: CASSSSGTGFLSQYF. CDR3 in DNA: TGTGCCAGCAGCAGTTCCGGGACAGGGTTTTTGTCGCAGTATTTT.

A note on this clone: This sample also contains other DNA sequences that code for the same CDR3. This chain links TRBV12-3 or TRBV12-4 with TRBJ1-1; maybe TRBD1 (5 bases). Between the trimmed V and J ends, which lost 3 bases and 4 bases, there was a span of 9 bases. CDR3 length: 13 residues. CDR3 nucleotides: TGTGCCAGCAGTTTGGGGCAGGCCACTGAAGCTTTCTTT. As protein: CASSLGQATEAFF.

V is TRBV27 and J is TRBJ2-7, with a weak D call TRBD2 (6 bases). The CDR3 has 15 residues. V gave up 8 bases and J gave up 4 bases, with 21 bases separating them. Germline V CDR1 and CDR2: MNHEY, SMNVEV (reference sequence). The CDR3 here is CASGLVGGSRYEQYF. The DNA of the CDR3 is TGTGCCAGCGGATTGGTGGGGGGAAGTCGGTACGAGCAGTACTTC.

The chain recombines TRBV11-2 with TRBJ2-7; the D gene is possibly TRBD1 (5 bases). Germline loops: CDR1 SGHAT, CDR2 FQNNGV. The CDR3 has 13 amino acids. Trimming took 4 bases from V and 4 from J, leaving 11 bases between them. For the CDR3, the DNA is TGTGCCAGCAGCTCACTACAGGCGTACGAGCAGTACTTC. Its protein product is CASSSLQAYEQYF.